The 26 T cell receptor beta chains reported below all come from one sample, sequenced in a study of neurological immune-mediated disorders. MiXCR was run by TCRdb on the 5' RACE reads, yielding one entry per CDR3 protein. The data show 65,000 to 80,000 distinct CDR3 sequences, over 15% seen once. Sequencing input: PBMCs. These receptors came from a woman aged 35 to 49 in good health.

Concerning this clonotype itself: Being one base from a much bigger clone, this may be a read error. The genes are TRBV29-1 and TRBJ2-5; TRBD1 aligns across 8 bases. The CDR3 spans 14 residues. Germline loops: CDR1 SQVTM, CDR2 ANQGSEA. Trimming took 6 bases from V and 3 from J; bases not matched to a gene: 9. The CDR3 nucleotides read TGCAGCGTGCACAGGGGGGCGGGGAAAGAGACCCAGTACTTC. Translation: CSVHRGAGKETQYF.

This clonotype was found many times. V is TRBV7-9 and J is TRBJ1-6, with D possibly matching TRBD1 (5 bases). V lost 5 bases, J lost 8 bases, and 16 bases lay in between. CDR3 length: 15 residues. The germline CDR1 and CDR2 sequences are SEHNR and FQNEAQ (reference sequence). The chain's CDR3 is CASSLIGTPDSPLHF. CDR3 in DNA: TGTGCCAGCAGCCTTATCGGGACTCCGGATTCACCCCTCCACTTT.

This clonotype was picked up many times. The rearrangement uses TRBV12-3 or TRBV12-4 and TRBJ1-3, with D unclear. V was cut by 6 bases and J by 1 base, with 10 bases left in between. The CDR3 runs 14 residues. CDR3 sequence (DNA): TGTGCCAGCAGCCGTCGGGAGTCTGGAAACACCATATATTTT. Translating gives CASSRRESGNTIYF.

As concerns this clonotype: A read error is possible here, since a much larger clone lies one base away. The chain couples TRBV4-1 to TRBJ2-2, with D tentatively TRBD2 (6 bases). The germline CDR1 and CDR2 sequences are MGHRA and YSYEKL. The CDR3 contains 17 residues. With 4 bases removed from V and 7 bases from J, the gap between germline ends came to 22 bases. CDR3 nucleotide sequence: TGCGCCAGCAGCCCCAGAGCGGGCGGGGTGGCGGGCGGGGAGCTGTTTTTT. Protein: CASSPRAGGVAGGELFF.

The gene calls are TRBV30 and TRBJ2-3; 8 nucleotides line up with TRBD2. The CDR3 consists of 14 residues. Germline CDR1 reads GTSNPN; CDR2 reads SVGIG (reference sequence). Trimming took 1 base from V and 0 from J; bases not matched to a gene: 0. The CDR3 is CAWSASGSTDTQYF. CDR3 DNA: TGTGCCTGGAGTGCTAGCGGGAGCACAGATACGCAGTATTTT. The entire variable domain, with the rest obtained from reference TRBV30 and TRBJ2-3, is as follows: SQTIHQWPATLVQPVGSPLSLECTVEGTSNPNLYWYRQAAGRGLQLLFYSVGIGQISSEVPQNLSASRPQDRQFILSSKKLLLSDSGFYLCAWSASGSTDTQYFGPGTRLTVL.

This clonotype was counted ten times or more. This chain joins TRBV20-1 and TRBJ2-7; 9 nucleotides line up with TRBD1. The germline V gene has CDR1 DFQATT and CDR2 SNEGSKA (reference sequence). This CDR3 is 13 amino acids long. Trimming took 6 bases from V and 5 from J; bases not matched to a gene: 8. CDR3 DNA: TGCAGTGCACAACAGGGGGCGAGGAACGAGCAGTACTTC. Protein sequence: CSAQQGARNEQYF.

Ten or more counts support this clonotype. V usage is TRBV5-1 and J usage is TRBJ1-6; no firm D call. V lost 0 bases and J lost 0, with 4 bases in between. This CDR3 contains 15 residues. CDR1 and CDR2 from the germline V gene are SGHRS and YFSETQ. Here the CDR3 DNA reads TGCGCCAGCAGCTTGGGGAGCTCCTATAATTCACCCCTCCACTTT. It specifies CASSLGSSYNSPLHF.

In its sample, this clonotype was seen many times. The genes are TRBV11-2 and TRBJ1-1; D is unclear. The CDR3 loop spans 15 amino acids. Germline V gene lookup returns CDR1 SGHAT and CDR2 FQNNGV. V lost 4 bases to trimming and J lost 1 base, with 13 bases between them. The CDR3 DNA sequence: TGTGCCAGCAGCTCATCAGTACGCCCGAACACTGAAGCTTTCTTT. Amino acid sequence: CASSSSVRPNTEAFF.

This clonotype appeared a few times. This chain connects TRBV5-4 to TRBJ2-5; D is uncertain. Germline CDR1 is SGHNT and CDR2 is YYREEE (reference sequence). The CDR3 covers 13 residues. V lost 4 bases, J lost 4 bases, and 11 bases lay in between. CDR3 bases: TGTGCCAGCAGCATCCCGTCGGGAGAGACCCAGTACTTC. The encoded protein is CASSIPSGETQYF.

This clonotype was recorded at least ten times. This sequence joins TRBV2 and TRBJ2-5; 8 bases map to TRBD1. Trimming removed 7 bases from V and 7 bases from J; junction bases left unmatched: 8. This CDR3 region has 13 residues. Germline CDR1 SNHLY, CDR2 FYNNEI. Written as DNA, the CDR3 is TGTGCCAGCAATGGTGACAGGGGTGGGACCCAGTACTTC. This translates into CASNGDRGGTQYF.

At least ten counts were recorded for this clonotype. The CDR3 sequence is CAISDRGAHNEQFF. The CDR3 region has the DNA TGTGCCATCAGTGATCGGGGGGCCCACAATGAGCAGTTCTTC. The chain couples TRBV10-3 to TRBJ2-1; D possibly corresponds to TRBD2 (7 bases). Germline V CDR1 and CDR2: ENHRY, SYGVKD. The V gene lost 3 bases and the J gene lost 5 bases, with 11 bases spanning the gap. The length of the CDR3 is 14 residues.

Many counts were recorded for this clonotype. The chain couples TRBV5-6 to TRBJ2-7, with TRBD1 matching over 7 bases. The V segment lost 0 bases and the J segment 4 bases; nucleotides outside the gene matches: 4. In germline, CDR1 is SGHDT, CDR2 YYEEEE. The CDR3 has 14 amino acids. CDR3 sequence reads: CASSLGQGKYEQYF. CDR3 DNA: TGTGCCAGCAGCTTGGGACAGGGCAAGTACGAGCAGTACTTC.

V and J are TRBV15 and TRBJ2-3, with TRBD2 matching 11 bases. Germline-derived CDR1 and CDR2 are LNHNV and YYDKDF (reference sequence). V was pared by 0 bases and J by 0 bases, with 2 bases of the junction left unmatched. The CDR3 is 17 residues long. In DNA form, the CDR3 reads TGTGCCACCAGCAGAGAACTAGCGGGGGAGAGCACAGATACGCAGTATTTT. Translation: CATSRELAGESTDTQYF. Together with reference TRBV15 and TRBJ2-3, the CDR3 gives the full variable domain: DAMVIQNPRYQVTQFGKPVTLSCSQTLNHNVMYWYQQKSSQAPKLLFHYYDKDFNNEADTPDNFQSRRPNTSFCFLDIRSPGLGDTAMYLCATSRELAGESTDTQYFGPGTRLTVL.

This clonotype was detected many times. This chain links TRBV28 with TRBJ1-1; possibly TRBD1 for D (6 bases). CDR3 length: 15 amino acids. V shed 5 bases and J shed 0 bases, with 13 bases lying between them. The germline V gene has CDR1 MDHEN and CDR2 SYDVKM. CDR3: CASSPWTAMNTEAFF. The CDR3 region has the DNA TGTGCCAGCAGTCCGTGGACAGCAATGAACACTGAAGCTTTCTTT.

The chain uses TRBV28 and TRBJ1-2, with D possibly being TRBD1 (5 bases). The V end lost 5 bases, the J end lost 6 bases, and 16 bases lay between the germline ends. Germline V gene data show CDR1 as MDHEN and CDR2 as SYDVKM. The CDR3 runs to 14 residues. This CDR3 reads CASSARRQIDGYTF. The DNA of the CDR3 is TGTGCCAGCAGTGCCCGCAGACAGATAGATGGCTACACCTTC.

In its sample, this clonotype was seen many times. The chain combines TRBV9 with TRBJ1-2; 7 bases are shared with TRBD1. This CDR3 region has 15 residues. With 3 bases clipped from V and 8 bases from J, the junction kept 13 bases outside the gene matches. CDR1 SGDLS and CDR2 YYNGEE come from the germline V gene. CDR3 DNA sequence: TGTGCCAGCAGCGCCGACCCGACAGGGCAGCTCGGCTACACCTTC. Translating it yields CASSADPTGQLGYTF. The whole variable domain, filled in from reference TRBV9 and TRBJ1-2, reads DSGVTQTPKHLITATGQRVTLRCSPRSGDLSVYWYQQSLDQGLQFLIQYYNGEERAKGNILERFSAQQFPDLHSELNLSSLELGDSALYFCASSADPTGQLGYTFGSGTRLTVV.

Notes on this clonotype: One junction end disagrees with the germline gene, perhaps due to a read error. This chain joins TRBV7-9 and TRBJ1-1, with D possibly TRBD1 on 6 matching bases. CDR3 length: 14 residues. The germline CDR1 and CDR2 sequences are SEHNR and FQNEAQ (reference sequence). Here the CDR3 DNA reads TGTGCCAACAGCTCGATGCAGGGGAGCACTGAAGCTTCCTTT. It translates to CANSSMQGSTEASF.

This clonotype appeared many times. The rearrangement links TRBV27 to TRBJ2-7; tentative D call: TRBD1 (5 bases). Looked up from germline, CDR1 is MNHEY and CDR2 is SMNVEV (reference sequence). The CDR3 length is 15 residues. With 5 bases removed from V and 5 bases from J, the gap between germline ends came to 19 bases. The CDR3 DNA follows: TGTGCCAGCAGTCCCCAGGGAAGCCTGATCCACGAGCAGTACTTC. Protein sequence: CASSPQGSLIHEQYF.

Many counts were recorded for this clonotype. V is TRBV7-2 and J is TRBJ2-3; 11 nucleotides agree with TRBD2. Trimming took 1 base from V and 3 from J; bases not matched to a gene: 15. The CDR3 runs to 20 residues. Germline values: CDR1 SGHTA, CDR2 FQGNSA. CDR3 sequence: CASSLVPSGGSDLRTDTQYF. CDR3 DNA sequence: TGTGCCAGCAGCTTAGTCCCTAGCGGGGGGTCGGACCTAAGGACAGATACGCAGTATTTT.

This clonotype showed up many times. The rearrangement links TRBV29-1 to TRBJ1-1; tentative D call: TRBD1 (5 bases). The V and J ends lost 0 bases and 2 bases respectively, with 13 bases between them. Germline CDR1 reads SQVTM; CDR2 reads ANQGSEA. This CDR3 spans 15 amino acids. The CDR3 DNA is TGCAGCGTTGAAGAGTGGACCGGGGGAAACACTGAAGCTTTCTTT. As protein: CSVEEWTGGNTEAFF.

This sequence joins TRBV10-1 and TRBJ2-7; no definite D call. The CDR3 extends over 14 amino acids. In germline, CDR1 is WNHNN, CDR2 SYGVQD (reference sequence). V lost 8 bases and J 0 bases, leaving 14 bases between the germline ends. The CDR3 bases are TGCGCCAGCGCCAAAGGGATTTCCTCCTACGAGCAGTACTTC. The encoded protein is CASAKGISSYEQYF.

This clonotype was counted a few times. The chain couples TRBV7-6 to TRBJ1-1, with 12 bases lining up with TRBD1. Germline values: CDR1 SGHVS, CDR2 FNYEAQ. The CDR3 sequence is 16 residues long. With 5 bases clipped from V and 1 base from J, the junction kept 5 bases outside the gene matches. The CDR3 loop is CASSPGTGGRNTEAFF. The CDR3, as DNA: TGTGCCAGCAGCCCCGGGACAGGGGGCCGGAACACTGAAGCTTTCTTT.

This clonotype was recorded many times. The rearrangement links TRBV5-1 to TRBJ2-1, with D possibly TRBD2 on 5 matching bases. Germline lookup yields CDR1 SGHRS and CDR2 YFSETQ. This CDR3 region has 11 residues. V shed 4 bases and J shed 9 bases, with 8 bases lying between them. As DNA, the CDR3 is TGCGCCAGCAGCGAGGGAAGTGAGCAGTTCTTC. Residues: CASSEGSEQFF.

This clonotype was seen repeatedly, ten times or more. This rearrangement joins TRBV5-1 to TRBJ2-5; 10 bases line up with TRBD2. Germline CDR1 reads SGHRS; CDR2 reads YFSETQ. V lost 2 bases, J lost 0 bases, and 1 base stayed unmatched. This CDR3 has 15 residues. This chain's CDR3 is CASSLGLADQETQYF. In DNA form, the CDR3 reads TGCGCCAGCAGCTTAGGACTAGCGGACCAAGAGACCCAGTACTTC.

This clonotype was recorded many times. V and J are TRBV19 and TRBJ2-7; D perhaps matches TRBD2 (6 bases). V lost 8 bases, J lost 1 base, and 12 bases lay in between. The CDR3 runs 13 residues. Germline V gene sequence: CDR1 LNHDA, CDR2 SQIVND (reference sequence). In DNA form, the CDR3 reads TGTGCCAGTTCGGCGGGAACGTCCTACGAGCAGTACTTC. This codes for CASSAGTSYEQYF.

In the case of this clonotype: This sequence may be a read error, since a much larger clone differs from it by one base. CDR3 sequence: CSANENVGNQPQHF. The CDR3 DNA reads TGCAGTGCAAACGAGAACGTCGGCAATCAGCCCCAGCATTTT. The V gene is TRBV20-1, the J gene TRBJ1-5, with D uncertain. CDR3 length: 14 amino acids. Germline V gives CDR1 DFQATT, CDR2 SNEGSKA (reference sequence). The V end lost 6 bases, the J end lost 2 bases, and 14 bases lay between the germline ends.